These T cell receptor beta chains were read from a single sample in a study of blood T cell repertoires in COVID-19. The table came from immunoSEQ multiplex PCR; TCRdb's copy has only in-frame clones and leaves some out. The sample shows roughly 88,000 clones, roughly 80% of them seen only once. The sample taken for sequencing was peripheral blood. All receptors come from a woman of 80 years or more with acute or convalescent COVID-19. Both conserved end residues are part of each CDR3. The order of the fields is D gene, V gene, clone size, J gene, CDR3 DNA, CDR3 protein. D genes are given only for firm matches. Only part of the rows carry a size: once, few, many, or a class if the clone is expanded.

>TRBD1|TRBV18|-|TRBJ1-2
TGTGCCAGCTCACTGGGACAGGGCAACTATGGCTACACCTTC
CASSLGQGNYGYTF
>-|TRBV9|-|TRBJ2-7
TGTGCCAGCAGCGTAGCACCGCAGGGTAGCGAGCAGTACTTC
CASSVAPQGSEQYF
>TRBD1|TRBV6-1|-|TRBJ2-7
TGTGCCAGCAGTGAAAGGTGGACAGGGGGTCTCTACGAGCAGTACTTC
CASSERWTGGLYEQYF
>-|TRBV11-2|-|TRBJ2-5
TGTGCCAGCAGCTTTTCCGGGGGGCTAGAGACCCAGTACTTC
CASSFSGGLETQYF
>TRBD1|TRBV4-3|-|TRBJ1-2
TGCGCCAGCAGCAGGGACAGAAACTATGGCTACACCTTC
CASSRDRNYGYTF
>-|TRBV27|-|TRBJ1-1
TGTGCCAGCACCCCGGGTGGCACGAGGACTGAAGCTTTCTTT
CASTPGGTRTEAFF
>-|TRBV15|-|TRBJ1-3
TGTGCCACCAGCAGAGATCGGGGTTCTGGAAACACCATATATTTT
CATSRDRGSGNTIYF
>-|TRBV19|-|TRBJ2-7
TGTGCCAGTAGTATAGATCTATCAGGCGAGCAGTACTTC
CASSIDLSGEQYF
>-|TRBV2|-|TRBJ1-5
TGTGCCAGCAGCCCTATCCGGGTCAATCAGCCCCAGCATTTT
CASSPIRVNQPQHF
>-|TRBV20-1|-|TRBJ1-2
TGCAGTGCTGAAGAGGGTCGAGGCTACACCTTC
CSAEEGRGYTF
>TRBD1|TRBV4-1|-|TRBJ1-2
TGCGCCAGCAGCCAACCGGGACAGGGTGGGGTTCACACCTTC
CASSQPGQGGVHTF
>-|TRBV4-2|-|TRBJ2-1
TGTGCCAGCAGCCAAGGGGGAGGGGGTTCCAATGAGCAGTTCTTC
CASSQGGGGSNEQFF
>-|TRBV29-1|once|TRBJ1-1
TGCAGCGTGAAACAGGGCCCCGTGAACACTGAAGCTTTCTTT
CSVKQGPVNTEAFF
>TRBD1|TRBV15|once|TRBJ2-6
TGTGCCACCAGCAGAGATTGGGACAGCAACTCTGGGGCCAACGTCCTGACTTTC
CATSRDWDSNSGANVLTF
>-|TRBV7-2|-|TRBJ1-5
TGTGCCAGTACCCTAGGGGGACCCTCGAGCAATCAGCCCCAGCATTTT
CASTLGGPSSNQPQHF
>-|TRBV19|-|TRBJ2-2
TGTGCCAGTAGTATCGGAGGGACGAGCGGGGAGCTGTTTTTT
CASSIGGTSGELFF
>-|TRBV19|once|TRBJ2-3
TGTGCCAGTAGTAGTGACACCTCTAGCACAGATACGCAGTATTTT
CASSSDTSSTDTQYF
>-|TRBV7-2|-|TRBJ2-4
TGTGCCAGCAGGGAAACTTGGGCTGCCAAAAACATTCAGTACTTC
CASRETWAAKNIQYF
>-|TRBV3-1/TRBV3-2|few|TRBJ2-3
TGTGCCAGCAGAGGACAGGATACGCAGTATTTT
CASRGQDTQYF
>-|TRBV23-1|-|TRBJ1-5
TGCGCCAGCGAAACAACCGGGAGGGACGTCAATCAGCCCCAGCATTTT
CASETTGRDVNQPQHF
>-|TRBV5-6|-|TRBJ2-4
TGTGCCAGCAGCTTGAATTTGAGAGCCAAAAACATTCAGTACTTC
CASSLNLRAKNIQYF
>-|TRBV19|-|TRBJ2-3
TGTGCCAGTGCCCGGGCAGGGCCCAGCACAGATACACAGTATTTT
CASARAGPSTDTQYF
>-|TRBV7-8|-|TRBJ1-2
TGTGCCAGCAGCCGACAGGAGGCCCGAGGGGGCTACACCTTC
CASSRQEARGGYTF
>TRBD1|TRBV7-6|-|TRBJ1-4
TGTGCCAGCAGCTTAGCGACAGGGGGAACTAATGAAAAACTGTTTTTT
CASSLATGGTNEKLFF
>-|TRBV30|-|TRBJ1-2
TGTGCCTGGAGTTCCGGTCTCGGCTATGGCTACACCTTC
CAWSSGLGYGYTF
>TRBD2|TRBV19|-|TRBJ2-3
TGTGCCAGTAGTCCTAGCGGGGGGGCTACGGCAGATACGCAGTATTTT
CASSPSGGATADTQYF
>-|TRBV19|-|TRBJ2-6
TGTGCCAGTAGTATTGAGTCTCGGGGGACTGGGGCCAACGTCCTGACTTTC
CASSIESRGTGANVLTF
>-|TRBV30|-|TRBJ1-4
TGTGCCTGGAGTGTACGGACAGCAACTAATGAAAAACTGTTTTTT
CAWSVRTATNEKLFF
>TRBD1|TRBV6-5|-|TRBJ1-4
TGTGCCAGCAGTTCGGGACAGCAAACAACTAATGAAAAACTGTTTTTT
CASSSGQQTTNEKLFF
>TRBD2|TRBV7-6|once|TRBJ2-7
TGTGCCAGCAGCCTGACTAGCGGGGGGGCAATGTACTCCTACGAGCAGTACTTC
CASSLTSGGAMYSYEQYF
>-|TRBV7-9|-|TRBJ2-3
TGTGCCAGCAGCCAAGGAGGATATACTAGCACAGATACGCAGTATTTT
CASSQGGYTSTDTQYF
>-|TRBV18|-|TRBJ1-5
TGTGCCAGCTCACCATCGACAGGCCCCAATCAGCCCCAGCATTTT
CASSPSTGPNQPQHF
>-|TRBV19|-|TRBJ1-5
TGTGCCAGTAGTATCGGCAGGGGCTCGGGTCAGCCCCAGCATTTT
CASSIGRGSGQPQHF
>TRBD1|TRBV14|-|TRBJ1-5
TGTGCCAGCAGCGAAGACGGGACAGGCAATCAGCCCCAGCATTTT
CASSEDGTGNQPQHF
>TRBD1|TRBV28|-|TRBJ1-1
TGTGCCAGCAGTTTAGTAAGGGGACAGAATTTCCCTGAAGCTTTCTTT
CASSLVRGQNFPEAFF
>-|TRBV5-4|once|TRBJ2-1
TGTGCCAGCAGCTTCCCCAGCTTAGCCTACTACAATGAGCAGTTCTTC
CASSFPSLAYYNEQFF
>TRBD2|TRBV9|-|TRBJ2-1
TGTGCCAGCAGCGTAGACTTGCGGGGGGGCTGGGATGAGCAGTTCTTC
CASSVDLRGGWDEQFF
>-|TRBV10-1|few|TRBJ1-1
TGCGCCAGCAGTGAAGAGGGAAACACTGAAGCTTTCTTT
CASSEEGNTEAFF
>TRBD1|TRBV7-9|-|TRBJ1-1
TGTGCCAGCAGCTCAGGGACAGGATGGACTGAAGCTTTCTTT
CASSSGTGWTEAFF
>TRBD1|TRBV7-8|-|TRBJ1-3
TGTGCCAGCAGCTTAGGGGGACAGGGAAACACCATATATTTT
CASSLGGQGNTIYF
>TRBD1|TRBV24-1|-|TRBJ2-5
TGTGCCACCAGTGACCAGGGGACAGGGGGAAAAGAGACCCAGTACTTC
CATSDQGTGGKETQYF
>TRBD1|TRBV29-1|-|TRBJ1-1
TGCAGCGCCCGACAGGGGAACACTGAAGCTTTCTTT
CSARQGNTEAFF
>TRBD1|TRBV3-1/TRBV3-2|-|TRBJ1-1
TGTGCCAGCAGCGGTGGACAGGGTTGGGCACACACTGAAGCTTTCTTT
CASSGGQGWAHTEAFF
>TRBD1|TRBV5-4|-|TRBJ1-1
TGTGCCAGCAGCACCCCAATTGGACAGGCCCCTGAAGCTTTCTTT
CASSTPIGQAPEAFF
>-|TRBV6-1|-|TRBJ2-3
TGTGCCAGCAGTGACTATACAGATACGCAGTATTTT
CASSDYTDTQYF
>-|TRBV28|-|TRBJ1-2
TGTGCCAGCAGTAGGCTCCAGGGGAGCAATGGCTACACCTTC
CASSRLQGSNGYTF
>TRBD1|TRBV19|-|TRBJ1-3
TGTGCCAGTAGTAGGGACAGGGGGCCCGGAAACACCATATATTTT
CASSRDRGPGNTIYF
>-|TRBV15|-|TRBJ1-3
TGTGCCACCAGCAGAGATAGGGGTCCTGGAAACACCATATATTTT
CATSRDRGPGNTIYF
>TRBD2|TRBV5-4|once|TRBJ2-1
TGTGCCAGCAGGTTTAGCGGGGGGCCTTACAATGAGCAGTTCTTC
CASRFSGGPYNEQFF
>-|TRBV18|-|TRBJ1-1
TGTGCCAGCTCACCCCAGGGACAGAACACTGAAGCTTTCTTT
CASSPQGQNTEAFF
>-|TRBV19|once|TRBJ2-1
TGTGCCAGTAGTATACAGGGTTCGAGCTCCTACAATGAGCAGTTCTTC
CASSIQGSSSYNEQFF
>TRBD1|TRBV5-1|once|TRBJ2-3
TGCGCCAGCAGCTTGGTAGGGGGCCATATCACAGATACGCAGTATTTT
CASSLVGGHITDTQYF
>-|TRBV9|medium-sized|TRBJ2-2
TGTGCCAGCAGCGTAACGAGGAACACCGGGGAGCTGTTTTTT
CASSVTRNTGELFF
>-|TRBV11-2|-|TRBJ2-7
TGTGCCAGCAGCCCGATTCAGGATTCCTACGAGCAGTACTTC
CASSPIQDSYEQYF
>-|TRBV28|-|TRBJ2-7
TGTGCCAGCAGTTCTAGCTACGAGCAGTACTTC
CASSSSYEQYF
>-|TRBV5-1|-|TRBJ1-5
TGCGCCAGCAGCCCGAGTGGGGGGAATCAGCCCCAGCATTTT
CASSPSGGNQPQHF
>TRBD1|TRBV10-3|-|TRBJ2-2
TGTGCCACCCCGAAGGGGGGACAGGGGGACACCGGGGAGCTGTTTTTT
CATPKGGQGDTGELFF
>TRBD2|TRBV9|-|TRBJ2-5
TGTGCCAGCAGCGTAGATCTCAGCGGGGGGGTCCGGGAGACCCAGTACTTC
CASSVDLSGGVRETQYF